Listed below are T cell receptor beta chains from one sample, sequenced in a study of response to subunit inactivated influenza vaccine. TCRdb recomputed calls from the RT-PCR reads with MiXCR, one row per CDR3 protein. In the table there are 540,000 or so distinct CDR3 sequences, over 10% of which are singletons. The sample consisted of PBMCs from blood, taken 45 days after vaccination. These receptors were collected from a man aged 50-60 years who received an inactivated influenza vaccine. CDR3s include the opening cysteine and the closing phenylalanine or tryptophan. Each record gives: clone size, D gene, V gene, J gene, CDR3 DNA, CDR3 protein. The D gene is left open where the match is weak. Clone size is shown for a subset of rows, as once, few, many or a class of expanded clone.

>-|-|TRBV20-1|TRBJ1-1
TGCAGTGCTAGGATGACCGTCCTGGACACTGAAGCTTTCTTT
CSARMTVLDTEAFF
>many|-|TRBV7-2|TRBJ2-1
TGTGCCAGCAGCTCCGGGGGCTCGTACAATGAGCAGTTCTTC
CASSSGGSYNEQFF
>few|-|TRBV11-2|TRBJ2-7
TGTGCCAGCAGCTTAGGACGAAGGGCAGGTCGGGCCGAGCAGTACTTC
CASSLGRRAGRAEQYF
>few|-|TRBV6-1|TRBJ1-4
TGTGCCAGCAGTGAAGAATCAGGGGTTTTTGAAAAACTGTTTTTT
CASSEESGVFEKLFF
>-|TRBD2|TRBV20-1|TRBJ2-7
TGCAGTGCCACCCCGACTAGCGGCTACGAGCAGTACTTC
CSATPTSGYEQYF
>-|TRBD2|TRBV20-1|TRBJ2-2
TGCAGTGCTAGAGCGGCTAGCGGGAGACGGACCGGGGAGCTGTTTTTT
CSARAASGRRTGELFF
>-|-|TRBV20-1|TRBJ1-5
TGCAGTGCCACCCCAACAGGTCCCTATAGCAATCAGCCCCAGCATTTT
CSATPTGPYSNQPQHF
>-|-|TRBV3-1|TRBJ2-7
TGTGCCAGCAGCCTTACCGACAGGTACTACGAGCAGTACTTC
CASSLTDRYYEQYF
>-|-|TRBV7-2|TRBJ2-1
TGTGCCAGCAGTTTCGAGCGGGTACCCTACAATGAGCAGTTCTTC
CASSFERVPYNEQFF
>-|-|TRBV20-1|TRBJ2-2
TGCAGTGCTAGCGATGCCGGCGCAGGGGTCACCGGGGAGCTGTTTTTT
CSASDAGAGVTGELFF
>few|-|TRBV12-3/TRBV12-4|TRBJ2-3
TGTGCCAGCAGTCGGAAACAGAGCACAGATACGCAGTATTTT
CASSRKQSTDTQYF
>few|-|TRBV5-1|TRBJ2-2
TGCGCCAGCAGCTTGTCCCCAAGGGCCGGGGAGCTGTTTTTT
CASSLSPRAGELFF
>many|-|TRBV29-1|TRBJ2-4
TGCAGCGTTGCCCAGGACGGGTTCGGGAGCATTCAGTACTTC
CSVAQDGFGSIQYF
>many|-|TRBV20-1|TRBJ2-5
TGCAGTGCCGATCAACGGGAGAAAGAGACCCAGTACTTC
CSADQREKETQYF
>few|-|TRBV29-1|TRBJ2-5
TGCAGCGTTAGGACAGCGGAGACCCAGTACTTC
CSVRTAETQYF
>few|-|TRBV20-1|TRBJ1-3
TGCAGTGCTAGAGATCTACTGGGGACTGGAAACACCATATATTTT
CSARDLLGTGNTIYF
>-|-|TRBV27|TRBJ2-7
TGTGCCAGCAGTACCCTAATACAGCGTGGGGAGCAGTACTTC
CASSTLIQRGEQYF
>few|TRBD1|TRBV4-1|TRBJ2-5
TGCGCCAGCAGCCAAGTCAAGGGGGCTTGGGAGACCCAGTACTTC
CASSQVKGAWETQYF
>-|-|TRBV15|TRBJ2-7
TGTGCCACCAGCAGGTGGGACACCAGCCCCTACGAGCAGTACTTC
CATSRWDTSPYEQYF
>few|-|TRBV28|TRBJ2-7
TGTGCCAGCACCCAGGGGATCATCGACTACGAGCAGTACTTC
CASTQGIIDYEQYF
>many|-|TRBV10-3|TRBJ2-7
TGTGCCATCAGTGAGTCCTTCAACGAGCAGTACTTC
CAISESFNEQYF
>-|TRBD2|TRBV7-3|TRBJ2-7
TGTGCCAGCAGCCCAACCCCGGGGGAGCGGGGCTACGAGCAGTACTTC
CASSPTPGERGYEQYF
>few|-|TRBV20-1|TRBJ1-5
TGCAGTGCTAGAGATTGGCAGGGCGATCAGCCCCAGCATTTT
CSARDWQGDQPQHF
>-|-|TRBV5-1|TRBJ2-3
TGCGCCAGCAGCCTAGCGGACAGATCGCAGTATTTT
CASSLADRSQYF
>many|TRBD2|TRBV12-3/TRBV12-4|TRBJ2-7
TGTGCCAGCAGCTCGTCCCGGACTAGCATATCCTACGAGCAGTACTTC
CASSSSRTSISYEQYF
>-|-|TRBV7-2|TRBJ2-1
TGTGCCAGCACCCATCAATCAAGGGTAAGAGCTGATGAGCAGTTCTTC
CASTHQSRVRADEQFF
>-|-|TRBV5-6|TRBJ1-1
TGTGCCAGCAGTCGGACTTCCCGGGCAGCTTTCTTT
CASSRTSRAAFF
>-|TRBD2|TRBV6-5|TRBJ2-7
TGTGCCAGCAGTTACACGGCTAGCGGGTTCGAGCAGTACTTC
CASSYTASGFEQYF
>-|TRBD1|TRBV29-1|TRBJ1-1
TGCAGCGCCCAACCAGGGGGGAACACTGAAGCTTTCTTT
CSAQPGGNTEAFF
>many|-|TRBV20-1|TRBJ1-5
TGCAGTGCTAGAGGGCCCAATCAGCCCCAGCATTTT
CSARGPNQPQHF
>-|TRBD2|TRBV7-9|TRBJ2-1
TGTGCCAGCAGACCCCCCAAGCGGGGGCGGTACAATGAGCAGTTCTTC
CASRPPKRGRYNEQFF
>-|-|TRBV4-3|TRBJ2-3
TGCGCCAGCAGCCAAGAATGGGGGCAGGTCGATACGCAGTATTTT
CASSQEWGQVDTQYF
>few|-|TRBV6-6|TRBJ1-2
TGTGCCAGCAGCCCCTCGGGCGCTGGCTACACCTTC
CASSPSGAGYTF
>-|TRBD1|TRBV9|TRBJ1-2
TGTGCCAGCAGCGGGGGGGACAGAAGCTATGGCTACACCTTC
CASSGGDRSYGYTF
>-|-|TRBV12-3/TRBV12-4|TRBJ2-1
TGTGCCAGCAGTTTCGACTCCTCCAGTGAGCAGTTCTTC
CASSFDSSSEQFF
>-|TRBD1|TRBV29-1|TRBJ2-7
TGCAGCGTCGGGGACAGATCTTCCTACGAGCAGTACTTC
CSVGDRSSYEQYF
>-|TRBD2|TRBV5-1|TRBJ2-1
TGCGCCAGCAGCTGGGGACTAGCGGGAAATTCCTACAATGAGCAGTTCTTC
CASSWGLAGNSYNEQFF
>few|-|TRBV10-3|TRBJ1-2
TGTGCCATCAGTGAGTCGAGGACAGAGGACCGCTATGGCTACACCTTC
CAISESRTEDRYGYTF
>few|TRBD1|TRBV24-1|TRBJ2-7
TGTGCCACCAGTGACGTACCCGGGACAGGTAGCTACGAGCAGTACTTC
CATSDVPGTGSYEQYF
>few|-|TRBV7-9|TRBJ1-2
TGTGCCAGCAGCTTCACCAACAGGGACGGCTACACCTTC
CASSFTNRDGYTF
>-|TRBD2|TRBV20-1|TRBJ2-1
TGCAGTGCTGCTAGCGGGCCCTCCTACAATGAGCAGTTCTTC
CSAASGPSYNEQFF
>many|TRBD2|TRBV4-1|TRBJ2-1
TGCGCCAGCAGCCAAGCGCGGCTAGCGGGAGATGAGCAGTTCTTC
CASSQARLAGDEQFF
>-|TRBD1|TRBV6-2/TRBV6-3|TRBJ1-5
TGTGCCAGCAGTTTCGCTTGGACAGGGAGGGATCAGCCCCAGCATTTT
CASSFAWTGRDQPQHF
>many|TRBD1|TRBV5-1|TRBJ2-1
TGCGCCAGCAGCCCTACACAGGGGGCGCTTGTCCCTGAGCAGTTCTTC
CASSPTQGALVPEQFF
>many|-|TRBV20-1|TRBJ2-1
TGCAGCCCGACCCAGGCGGCGACCCTTCGGGATGAGCAGTTCTTC
CSPTQAATLRDEQFF
>few|TRBD1|TRBV3-1|TRBJ2-7
TGTGCCAGCAGCTCCCCTCGGGACAGGGGGGACTACGAGCAGTACTTC
CASSSPRDRGDYEQYF
>few|-|TRBV20-1|TRBJ2-4
TGCAGTGCCAAGTCCGGACTATGGGGGAACATTCAGTACTTC
CSAKSGLWGNIQYF
>many|-|TRBV4-2|TRBJ2-1
TGTGCCAGCAGCCCGGGACGGGACAATGAGCAGTTCTTC
CASSPGRDNEQFF